This TCR beta chain was recorded in a study of blood T cells in healthy people across ages. Study conclusions and caveats: Because sorting was not performed, PBMCs prevented conclusive naive versus antigen-experienced comparison.

Remarks on this clonotype: The antigen remains undetermined.

A second 7 to 11 cycle PCR used barcoded and J-beta primers. TCRdb processed the 5' RACE reads anew with MiXCR; each CDR3 protein has one entry. The table has 1 million or so distinct CDR3 sequences, approximately 25% seen once. The data also belong to a second study, concerning T cells of mothers and their children.

The source material was blood. This clonotype was obtained from a girl aged 2 to 9 in good health.

Here the CDR3 DNA reads TGTGCCAGCAGCTCAACCAGGGGTGCGGACGAGCAGTACTTC. Protein: CASSSTRGADEQYF. The chain links TRBV7-9 to TRBJ2-7; perhaps TRBD1 as D (6 bases). There are 14 residues in the CDR3. V lost 4 bases to trimming and J lost 5 bases, with 15 bases between them. Germline lookup yields CDR1 SEHNR and CDR2 FQNEAQ (reference sequence).